The clone carrying this T cell receptor beta chain came up a few times. The antigen is undetermined. This CDR3 has 16 amino acids. CDR1 and CDR2 (germline): MNHEY, SVGEGT. Trimming shortened V by 5 bases and J by 1 base, and 16 bases separated the two germline ends. Library preparation (for TCRbeta) was performed with unique molecular identifiers. TCRdb ran MiXCR on the PCR reads and lists one entry per CDR3 protein. The sample includes around 300,000 distinct CDR3 sequences, less than 9.5% of them seen just once. These data belong to a study of T-cell reconstitution after alpha-beta-depleted transplantation in children. Study-wide findings and caveats: By one year post-transplant, T-cell counts and diversity largely arose from T cells that were newly produced. Surviving thymic progenitors and recipient T cells were the source of high TCRbeta diversity at day 60 in some patients. Several hundred expanded graft clones reportedly supplied alpha-beta T cells about two months after transplant.

The sequence was obtained from a female patient under 10 years old who had a stem cell transplant for Fanconi anemia, so the T cells may come from the graft donor. The sample in question was peripheral blood, obtained 360 days after TCRalphabeta/CD19-depleted stem cell transplant. This rearrangement joins TRBV6-2 or TRBV6-3 to TRBJ2-3; a weak D match, TRBD1 (6 bases). In DNA form, the CDR3 reads TGTGCCAGCAGTGACGTCCGCCGACAGGGCACAGATACGCAGTATTTT. Amino acid sequence: CASSDVRRQGTDTQYF.